Listed here are 15 T cell receptor beta chains from one sample, sequenced in a study of blood T cells in healthy people across ages. A second PCR of 7 to 11 cycles used a sample-barcoded 5' primer and a J-beta primer mix. Each CDR3 protein gets one entry after TCRdb re-called the 5' RACE reads with MiXCR. This repertoire shows under 1,000,000 distinct CDR3 sequences, 35% to 60% found once; its top ten account for roughly 20%. Sequencing was performed on blood. These receptors originate from a man older than 75 in good health.

The chain joins TRBV4-1 to TRBJ1-2, with D possibly TRBD1 on 5 matching bases. V dropped 1 base and J dropped 2 bases, with 14 bases sitting between them. Germline loops: CDR1 MGHRA, CDR2 YSYEKL. CDR3 size: 16 residues. The CDR3 nucleotides are TGCGCCAGCAGCCAAGTCCCGGGGAAGGGGAACTATGGCTACACCTTC. It translates to CASSQVPGKGNYGYTF.

The chain couples TRBV7-2 to TRBJ2-5; 9 positions agree with TRBD2. The germline gives CDR1 SGHTA, CDR2 FQGNSA. Unmatched junction bases numbered 5, after V lost 4 bases and J lost 5 bases. This CDR3 is built from 14 residues. CDR3 DNA: TGTGCCAGCAGCTACCAGCGGGGGGCGGAGACCCAGTACTTC. Its protein product is CASSYQRGAETQYF.

This clonotype was observed a handful of times. The chain couples TRBV24-1 to TRBJ2-1, with 7 positions matching TRBD1. The ends lost 6 bases at V and 9 bases at J; junction bases unmatched: 10. Germline-derived CDR1 and CDR2 are KGHDR and SFDVKD. CDR3 length: 14 amino acids. Written as DNA, the CDR3 is TGTGCCACCAGTCGGCAGGGGGACCGCTTTGAGCAGTTCTTC. It yields the protein CATSRQGDRFEQFF.

This clonotype was recorded a few times. This chain links TRBV6-2 or TRBV6-3 with TRBJ2-7; 13 bases agree with TRBD2. Germline lookup yields CDR1 MNHEY and CDR2 SVGEGT. The CDR3 consists of 14 residues. Trimming at V came to 6 bases and at J to 6 bases, leaving 5 bases not matched to a gene. The CDR3 DNA follows: TGTGCCAGCAGAAGACTAGCGGGAGGATCCGAGCAGTACTTC. Protein sequence: CASRRLAGGSEQYF.

About this clonotype itself: One end of the junction varies from germline; a read error may be responsible. The gene calls are TRBV27 and TRBJ1-2, with D tentatively TRBD1 (6 bases). This CDR3 region has 15 residues. The germline V gene has CDR1 MNHEY and CDR2 SMNVEV (reference sequence). The CDR3 reads CASSPRGGASYDYTF. CDR3 in DNA: TGTGCCAGCAGTCCGCGGGGGGGGGCCTCCTATGACTACACCTTC.

This chain joins TRBV7-9 and TRBJ2-5; D is uncertain. The closer fit of TRBJ2-7 to the DNA end suggests the J call may be wrong. The germline V gene has CDR1 SEHNR and CDR2 FQNEAQ (reference sequence). CDR3 length equals 14 residues. The CDR3 DNA is TGTGCCAGCAGCTTTTTAGGGCAGAATTACGAGCAGTACTTC. This gives the protein CASSFLGQNYEQYF.

The rearrangement joins TRBV11-2 to TRBJ2-5; 9 nucleotides match TRBD2. Germline V CDR1 and CDR2: SGHAT, FQNNGV. With 4 bases clipped from V and 3 bases from J, the junction kept 3 bases outside the gene matches. This CDR3 is 14 amino acids long. CDR3 nucleotides: TGTGCCAGCAGCTCGACTAGCGGAGAAGAGACCCAGTACTTC. Amino acids: CASSSTSGEETQYF.

This clonotype has more than one count but fewer than ten. The chain carries TRBV12-3 or TRBV12-4 and TRBJ1-2, with 11 bases fitting TRBD1. The CDR3 loop spans 15 amino acids. The junction had 2 bases not matched to a gene; V was cut back by 1 base and J by 4 bases. The CDR3 coding sequence is TGTGCCAGCAGTTTAGGGACAGGGGGCGGCTATGGCTACACCTTC. Translating gives CASSLGTGGGYGYTF.

CDR3 residues: CASSQDNVGTEAFF. The CDR3 DNA reads TGCGCCAGCAGCCAAGATAACGTTGGCACTGAAGCTTTCTTT. The chain is built from TRBV4-3 and TRBJ1-1; D not certain. Germline CDR1 and CDR2: LGHNA and YSLEER. V dropped 0 bases and J dropped 4 bases, with 9 bases sitting between them. This CDR3 comprises 14 residues.

This clonotype was seen only a few times. The V and J genes are TRBV6-6 and TRBJ1-5, with D unresolved. V was trimmed by 2 bases and J by 1 base, leaving 9 bases between them. Germline CDR1 is MNHNY and CDR2 is SVGAGI (reference sequence). The CDR3 is 15 amino acids. CDR3 in DNA: TGTGCCAGCAGTTACGATGGAGGGAGCAATCAGCCCCAGCATTTT. Its protein product is CASSYDGGSNQPQHF.

Comment on this clonotype: At one end, the junction sequence differs from germline, possibly due to a read error. The rearrangement joins TRBV7-9 to TRBJ2-1, with TRBD2 as a possible D gene (5 bases). Germline CDR1 SEHNR, CDR2 FQNEAQ (reference sequence). This CDR3 is 18 amino acids long. CDR3 DNA sequence: TGTGCCAGCAGCCCTTCCCTCACTAGTACCTTTGAGTTGAATGAGCAGCTCTTC. It encodes CASSPSLTSTFELNEQLF.

The chain uses TRBV2 and TRBJ1-4, with 7 bases identical to TRBD1. V was clipped by 7 bases and J by 2 bases; unmatched bases: 4. Per germline, CDR1 SNHLY and CDR2 FYNNEI. The CDR3 runs 14 residues. The CDR3 region has the DNA TGTGCCAGCAACGACAGGGCTACTAATGAAAAACTGTTTTTT. Its protein is CASNDRATNEKLFF.

The sample holds a few counts of this clonotype. The chain couples TRBV29-1 to TRBJ1-5; D possibly corresponds to TRBD1 (5 bases). The germline gives CDR1 SQVTM, CDR2 ANQGSEA. Trimming took 2 bases from V and 11 from J, leaving 22 bases between them. The CDR3 totals 15 residues. The CDR3 bases are TGCAGCGTTGAACTCGGGACGACAGAGTTCGGTACCCAGCATTTT. Its translation is CSVELGTTEFGTQHF.

In the case of this clonotype: A much larger clone lies a single base off, so this may be a read error. The rearrangement joins TRBV7-2 to TRBJ2-7, with D maybe TRBD1 (6 bases). The CDR3 contains 15 residues. Per the germline V gene, CDR1 is SGHTA and CDR2 is FQGNSA. This CDR3 reads CASCLGGQRSYEQYF. As DNA, the CDR3 is TGTGCCAGCTGCTTAGGTGGACAGCGCTCCTACGAGCAGTACTTC.

This chain connects TRBV5-6 to TRBJ2-5; 9 bases line up with TRBD1. Near its end, the DNA agrees better with TRBJ2-7, so the J call may be wrong. CDR3 length equals 14 residues. The germline gives CDR1 SGHDT, CDR2 YYEEEE. CDR3 sequence: CASSFGTGKVEQYF. CDR3 sequence (DNA): TGTGCCAGCAGCTTCGGGACAGGGAAGGTCGAGCAGTACTTC.